Following are 7 T cell receptor beta chains from one sample sequenced in a study of human T cells and chemical hapten exposure. TCRdb redid the calling of the RACE reads with MiXCR, one entry per CDR3 protein. The sample lists 84,000 or so distinct CDR3 sequences, roughly a tenth seen once, with roughly 2.4% in the top ten. Time point here: patch test 1, 2 weeks after DPC sensitization. Treatment of the sample: therapeutic diphenylcyclopropenone sensitization with weekly scalp DPC. Sample: whole blood, taken in connection with sensitization to the hapten diphenylcyclopropenone (DPC). These receptors were collected from a man aged 40-50 years with alopecia areata. Some clones in this sample may be carry-over from other donors' samples.

In this sample, this clonotype turned up once. CDR3 sequence (DNA): TGTGCCAGCAGTCTGTATGGACCGGGGGAGCAGTACGTC. This sequence encodes CASSLYGPGEQYV. V is TRBV5-4 and J is TRBJ2-7, with D perhaps matching TRBD2 (5 bases). Trimming pared 5 bases from V and 7 bases from J, leaving 16 bases between. CDR3 length: 13 residues. Germline values: CDR1 SGHNT, CDR2 YYREEE (reference sequence).

The V gene is TRBV7-9, the J gene TRBJ2-3; TRBD2 is a possible D gene (6 bases). Germline values: CDR1 SEHNR, CDR2 FQNEAQ (reference sequence). Trimming took off 5 bases at V and 5 bases at J, with 23 bases between the two ends. The CDR3 length is 17 residues. The CDR3: CASSLPPGERNKDTQYF. In nucleotides, the CDR3 is TGTGCCAGCAGCCTACCACCGGGGGAGAGGAACAAAGATACGCAGTATTTT.

This clonotype was recorded a few times. The rearrangement uses TRBV7-8 and TRBJ2-5; 14 bases align to TRBD2. The junction had 7 bases not matched to a gene; V was cut back by 5 bases and J by 5 bases. Germline lookup yields CDR1 SGHVS and CDR2 FQNEAQ. The CDR3 runs 16 residues. The CDR3: CASSPGLAGVFETQYF. The CDR3 DNA reads as TGTGCCAGCAGCCCGGGACTAGCGGGAGTCTTTGAGACCCAGTACTTC.

The chain joins TRBV6-2 or TRBV6-3 to TRBJ2-7; perhaps TRBD2 as D (6 bases). The ends were cut back, 0 bases at V and 2 bases at J, with 8 bases in the middle. The germline V gene has CDR1 MNHEY and CDR2 SVGEGT. The CDR3 length is 14 residues. Written as DNA, the CDR3 is TGTGCCAGCAGTTACTCGGACTACCCCTACGAGCAGTACGTC. The encoded protein is CASSYSDYPYEQYV.

In its sample, this clonotype was seen a few times. The CDR3 DNA follows: TGTGCCAGCAGGAGTAGCTACACCGAGGGGGAGCTGTTTTTT. As protein: CASRSSYTEGELFF. V and J are TRBV27 and TRBJ2-2; D is uncertain. This CDR3 spans 14 amino acids. Between the trimmed V and J ends, which lost 6 bases and 8 bases, there was a span of 16 bases. CDR1 MNHEY and CDR2 SMNVEV come from the germline V gene (reference sequence).

This clonotype showed up just a few times. CDR3 bases: TGTGCCAGCAGAAACACCGCGGAGGAAAAACTGTTTTTT. As protein: CASRNTAEEKLFF. The genes are TRBV2 and TRBJ1-4; unclear D gene. The CDR3 contains 13 residues. Germline V gene data show CDR1 as SNHLY and CDR2 as FYNNEI. Trimming took off 6 bases at V and 8 bases at J, with 13 bases between the two ends.

The chain is built from TRBV5-1 and TRBJ2-5, with 12 bases fitting TRBD1. This CDR3 has 16 amino acids. J gave up 4 bases and V 3 bases, and 7 bases lay outside the gene matches. Germline V gives CDR1 SGHRS, CDR2 YFSETQ. CDR3 sequence: CASSYTGTGGGETQYF. The CDR3 nucleotides are TGCGCCAGCAGCTATACCGGGACAGGGGGCGGAGAGACCCAGTACTTC.